This TCR beta chain derives from a study of CD8+ T cells in alopecia areata. The sequencing template was cDNA reverse transcribed from extracted RNA. Clones were sequenced by immunoSEQ multiplex PCR, and TCRdb holds only the in-frame ones, with some missing. Among 90,000 to 100,000 clones listed, approximately 66% were seen once. Whole-study results and caveats: Lesional scalp displayed greater clonality than normal scalp, most notably in alopecia totalis/universalis.

Concerning this clone itself: Its antigen is as yet unknown.

Sample treatment: oral pan-JAK inhibitor, 5-10 mg twice daily. Trimming took 6 bases from V and 5 from J, leaving 13 bases between them. The germline V gene has CDR1 MNHEY and CDR2 SMNVEV (reference sequence). The CDR3 has 13 amino acids. The specimen was CD8+ T cells sorted from blood, collected at week 4, from a patient treated with tofacitinib. The chain recombines TRBV27 with TRBJ2-5, with D uncertain. The clonotype was recovered from a human donor with alopecia areata. The CDR3 loop is CASRPGLRETQYF. CDR3 nucleotide sequence: TGTGCCAGCAGGCCGGGCCTAAGGGAGACCCAGTACTTC.